A single sample is the source of the 21 T cell receptor beta chains below, sequenced in a study of OX40 agonist ivuxolimab in advanced cancers. Sequencing used immunoSEQ multiplex PCR; TCRdb keeps in-frame clones, though not all of them. The sample includes roughly 40,000 clones, more than 70% of them seen just once. The sequences come from CD4+ or CD8+ T cells sorted from blood, collected in a trial of the OX40 agonist ivuxolimab. Receptors were obtained from an adult with an advanced solid tumor such as melanoma, head and neck, liver or kidney cancer.

The rearrangement uses TRBV28 and TRBJ2-3; D perhaps matches TRBD1 (5 bases). V shed 7 bases and J shed 0 bases, with 14 bases lying between them. This CDR3 contains 15 residues. Germline V gene data show CDR1 as MDHEN and CDR2 as SYDVKM. CDR3 nucleotides: TGTGCCAGCACCCTCGGGCCAGGGAGCACAGATACGCAGTATTTT. It specifies CASTLGPGSTDTQYF.

V gene TRBV7-9 combines with J gene TRBJ1-2, with D unresolved. This CDR3 spans 15 amino acids. Trimming shortened V by 0 bases and J by 4 bases, and 12 bases separated the two germline ends. The V gene's germline CDR1 is SEHNR and CDR2 FQNEAQ (reference sequence). The DNA of the CDR3 is TGTGCCAGCAGCTTAGCGTCCGGACTGTCCTATGGCTACACCTTC. The encoded protein is CASSLASGLSYGYTF.

The chain has TRBV4-1 and TRBJ2-7; no firm D call. V was pared by 3 bases and J by 0 bases, with 9 bases between. There are 14 residues in the CDR3. CDR1 and CDR2 from the germline V gene are MGHRA and YSYEKL. The CDR3 sequence: CASSQAPLSYEQYF. CDR3 DNA: TGCGCCAGCAGCCAGGCCCCCCTCTCCTACGAGCAGTACTTC.

The rearrangement links TRBV7-9 to TRBJ2-7; TRBD1 or TRBD2 may be the D gene (5 bases each). Germline CDR1 and CDR2: SEHNR and FQNEAQ (reference sequence). Between the trimmed V and J ends, which lost 5 bases and 5 bases, there was a span of 22 bases. This CDR3 comprises 16 residues. The CDR3 sequence is CASSPRGDGAGNEQYF. In DNA form, the CDR3 reads TGTGCCAGCAGCCCCCGAGGGGACGGAGCAGGGAACGAGCAGTACTTC.

J is TRBJ1-6 and V is TRBV2, with D unresolved. The CDR3 consists of 14 residues. V gave up 8 bases and J gave up 5 bases, with 13 bases separating them. In germline, CDR1 is SNHLY, CDR2 FYNNEI. CDR3 in DNA: TGTGCCAGCCGACGGTGGGAAGATAATTCACCCCTCCACTTT. Translation: CASRRWEDNSPLHF.

The chain uses TRBV11-2 and TRBJ1-2, with TRBD1 matching 10 bases. The length of the CDR3 is 16 residues. The V gene end was trimmed by 6 bases and the J gene end by 4 bases; junction bases not matched to a gene: 11. The germline V gene has CDR1 SGHAT and CDR2 FQNNGV. The CDR3 sequence is CASRPNRDRGTYGYTF. CDR3 coding DNA: TGTGCCAGCAGACCAAACCGGGACAGGGGTACCTATGGCTACACCTTC.

The rearrangement links TRBV7-9 to TRBJ2-2; TRBD1 matches at 7 bases. Germline V gene lookup returns CDR1 SEHNR and CDR2 FQNEAQ (reference sequence). V gave up 4 bases and J gave up 6 bases; unmatched junction bases: 5. The CDR3 spans 14 residues. CDR3 in DNA: TGTGCCAGCAGCTCCGGGACAGAAGCCGGGGAGCTGTTTTTT. Amino acids: CASSSGTEAGELFF.

V usage is TRBV27 and J usage is TRBJ1-2; no definite D call. From germline, CDR1 is MNHEY and CDR2 SMNVEV (reference sequence). The CDR3 extends over 14 amino acids. Trimming removed 6 bases at V and 2 bases at J, with 13 bases between. This CDR3 is CASSRQRTNYGYTF. The CDR3 DNA reads as TGTGCCAGCAGCCGACAAAGGACGAACTATGGCTACACCTTC.

This chain links TRBV6-1 with TRBJ2-7; a possible D gene is TRBD2 (5 bases). Trimming took off 3 bases at V and 6 bases at J, with 9 bases between the two ends. The germline CDR1 and CDR2 sequences are MNHNS and SASEGT. There are 12 residues in the CDR3. The CDR3 DNA reads TGTGCCAGCAGTGAGTCCGGGATCGAGCAGTACTTC. Its protein product is CASSESGIEQYF.

V and J are TRBV5-6 and TRBJ1-2; D is undetermined. Trimming pared 2 bases from V and 6 bases from J, leaving 8 bases between. The germline V gene has CDR1 SGHDT and CDR2 YYEEEE. The CDR3 has 12 residues. The CDR3 DNA reads TGTGCCAGCAGCTTCAGGCGAGATGGCTACACCTTC. This encodes CASSFRRDGYTF.

This chain uses TRBV2 with TRBJ1-1; 9 nucleotides line up with TRBD1. The trim removed 5 bases at V and 1 base at J, leaving 5 bases unmatched. The CDR3 has 15 amino acids. Germline V lookup: CDR1 SNHLY, CDR2 FYNNEI. The chain's CDR3 is CASSFPQGANTEAFF. The CDR3 DNA sequence: TGTGCCAGCAGTTTCCCACAGGGGGCGAACACTGAAGCTTTCTTT.

This chain connects TRBV7-9 to TRBJ2-3; 12 bases line up with TRBD2. Germline CDR1 reads SEHNR; CDR2 reads FQNEAQ (reference sequence). CDR3 length: 18 residues. V lost 1 base, J lost 6 bases, and 11 bases stayed unmatched. The CDR3 is CASSLVKRLAGVFDTQYF. CDR3 DNA: TGTGCCAGCAGCTTAGTCAAGAGACTAGCGGGAGTATTTGATACGCAGTATTTT.

The chain joins TRBV6-5 to TRBJ1-1; D gene ambiguous. V was cut by 2 bases and J by 3 bases, with 7 bases left in between. The V gene's germline CDR1 is MNHEY and CDR2 SVGAGI. CDR3 length equals 13 residues. The CDR3 is CASSYGEYTEAFF. Here the CDR3 DNA reads TGTGCCAGCAGTTACGGAGAGTACACTGAAGCTTTCTTT.

Concerning this clone itself: One end of the junction is discordant with germline, which a read error may explain. The chain uses TRBV7-8 and TRBJ2-7, with D possibly matching TRBD2 (6 bases). The germline gives CDR1 SGHVS, CDR2 FQNEAQ. The CDR3 is 14 amino acids. The CDR3 loop is CASSLVIGGGIRGF. The DNA of the CDR3 is TGTGCCAGCAGCTTAGTTATTGGTGGCGGGATTCGTGGTTTT.

This chain uses TRBV27 with TRBJ1-6; no reliable D call. The germline CDR1 and CDR2 sequences are MNHEY and SMNVEV (reference sequence). The V end was cut by 3 bases, the J end by 4 bases, with 10 bases between. The CDR3 consists of 15 residues. The CDR3 DNA sequence: TGTGCCAGCAGTTTGTTTAGGGTATATAATTCACCCCTCCACTTT. This sequence encodes CASSLFRVYNSPLHF.

This sequence joins TRBV2 and TRBJ2-1; D uncertain. This CDR3 has 13 residues. Trimming stripped 6 bases from V and 4 bases from J, with 10 bases between. Germline assignment: CDR1 SNHLY and CDR2 FYNNEI. CDR3 protein: CASRVATYNEQFF. The CDR3 bases are TGTGCCAGCAGGGTCGCAACGTACAATGAGCAGTTCTTC.

The DNA for the CDR3 is TGTGCCAGCTCACCAAGGGACAGGGGACCCGAGCAGTACTTC. Its protein product is CASSPRDRGPEQYF. This sequence joins TRBV18 and TRBJ2-7; 10 nucleotides align to TRBD1. CDR1 KGHSH and CDR2 LQKENI come from the germline V gene. The V gene end was trimmed by 2 bases and the J gene end by 6 bases; junction bases not matched to a gene: 4. CDR3 length: 14 amino acids.

The chain carries TRBV7-2 and TRBJ2-1; tentative D call: TRBD2 (5 bases). V dropped 0 bases and J dropped 1 base, with 7 bases sitting between them. The CDR3 is 15 amino acids. Germline V CDR1 and CDR2: SGHTA, FQGNSA. The CDR3 is CASSLARTSYNEQFF. In DNA form, the CDR3 reads TGTGCCAGCAGCTTAGCGCGGACTTCCTACAATGAGCAGTTCTTC.

The V call is TRBV5-1, the J call TRBJ1-1; a possible D gene is TRBD1 (5 bases). Per the germline V gene, CDR1 is SGHRS and CDR2 is YFSETQ. The CDR3 totals 16 residues. Trimming shortened V by 5 bases and J by 1 base, and 18 bases separated the two germline ends. The CDR3 nucleotides read TGCGCCAGCAGGCTGGAGGGGCCCGGGAGGAACACTGAAGCTTTCTTT. Its translation is CASRLEGPGRNTEAFF.

The chain links TRBV11-2 to TRBJ2-1, with TRBD2 matching 7 bases. The CDR3 totals 16 residues. Losses at the gene ends were 6 bases for V and 5 bases for J; bases not matched to a gene: 13. Germline CDR1 is SGHAT and CDR2 is FQNNGV. CDR3 residues: CASRSPSGGLDNEQFF. The CDR3 DNA follows: TGTGCCAGCAGATCTCCTAGCGGCGGCTTGGACAATGAGCAGTTCTTC.

The chain links TRBV7-9 to TRBJ2-5; no clear D. This CDR3 contains 11 residues. V was cut by 6 bases and J by 5 bases, with 7 bases left in between. CDR1 is SEHNR, CDR2 FQNEAQ, per germline (reference sequence). The CDR3 DNA reads TGTGCCAGCAGGGTTGGCGAGACCCAGTACTTC. Residues: CASRVGETQYF.